What follows is one T cell receptor beta chain and its context. As yet, its antigen is unknown. TCRdb's copy holds only in-frame clones and misses some; the assay was immunoSEQ multiplex PCR. Among fewer than 150,000 clones listed, roughly 93% were seen once. The data stem from a study of T cell responses to AZD1222 COVID-19 vaccine. About the research overall: Combined were second doses at about 4 or about 12 weeks.

General study points: Epitopes outside B.1.351 and B.1.1.7 mutated regions reportedly drew nearly half of spike TCRs. Repertoire samples came only from after the peak T cell response. Researchers report vaccine-associated CD4 TCRs spanning spike, with dominance at 160-218 and 743-854.

Sequencing used peripheral blood, obtained on day 0 of AZD1222 vaccination. The TCR originated in an adult in good health.

CDR3 residues: CASSLPTGTGEAFF. The CDR3 DNA reads as TGCGCCAGCAGCTTACCAACCGGGACAGGAGAAGCTTTCTTT. The chain has TRBV5-1 and TRBJ1-1; 8 nucleotides align to TRBD1. Germline loops: CDR1 SGHRS, CDR2 YFSETQ. This CDR3 is built from 14 residues. The ends lost 2 bases at V and 8 bases at J; junction bases unmatched: 8.